Below, one T cell receptor beta chain is given with its context. The antigen is undetermined. This sample was taken from a study of T cell repertoires in cytomegalovirus infection. Trimming took off 0 bases at V and 4 bases at J, with 9 bases between the two ends. Per the germline V gene, CDR1 is SGHDN and CDR2 is FVKESK. CDR3 size: 14 residues. Each CDR3 protein is one row after TCRdb ran MiXCR on the reads. This sample carries tens of thousands of distinct CDR3 sequences, about 20% of them seen once, and the ten largest clones take roughly 90%. The clonotype was recovered from a human donor in good health (CMV status not recorded). Some clones in this sample may be carry-over from other donors' samples. The chain recombines TRBV14 with TRBJ2-5; D may correspond to TRBD1 or TRBD2 (5 bases each). Here the sequenced sample was CD8+ T cells from cultured PBMCs, taken from culture after CMV antigen stimulation. As DNA, the CDR3 is TGTGCCAGCAGCCAAGAATATGGGGGAGAGACCCAGTACTTC. This sequence encodes CASSQEYGGETQYF.